These 16 T cell receptor beta chains were sequenced from one sample in a study of cytotoxic CD8 clonotypes in ibrutinib-treated CLL. Produced via immunoSEQ multiplex PCR; TCRdb's table is partial and in-frame only. The sample lists 120,000 to 150,000 clones; 60% to 85% were seen once. This sample comprised PBMCs, obtained after 12 months of ibrutinib treatment. The receptors come from a human donor with chronic lymphocytic leukemia.

The chain has TRBV30 and TRBJ2-2; D may be TRBD1 (6 bases). CDR1 is GTSNPN and CDR2 is SVGIG in the germline V gene (reference sequence). There are 17 residues in the CDR3. Trimming cost V 8 bases and J 3 bases, with 25 bases left between them. In DNA form, the CDR3 reads TGTGCCGCGAGAAAGGCCGGAGACAGGAGCTACACCGGGGAGCTGTTTTTT. It translates to CAARKAGDRSYTGELFF.

The J gene is TRBJ2-7, the V gene TRBV13; the match to TRBD1 covers 8 bases. The V gene's germline CDR1 is PRHDT and CDR2 FYEKMQ (reference sequence). With V trimmed by 0 bases and J by 0 bases, 4 bases remained unmatched. This CDR3 comprises 16 residues. The CDR3 nucleotides are TGTGCCAGCAGCTTAGGCCCGGGACAGGTCTCCTACGAGCAGTACTTC. Translating gives CASSLGPGQVSYEQYF.

This clone was seen a few times. The chain employs TRBV7-3 and TRBJ1-1, with D possibly TRBD1 on 6 matching bases. Germline CDR1 reads SGHTA; CDR2 reads FQGTGA. The CDR3 is made up of 13 amino acids. Between the trimmed V and J ends, which lost 4 bases and 4 bases, there was a span of 10 bases. CDR3 amino acids: CASSSQGGTEAFF. CDR3 nucleotide sequence: TGTGCCAGCAGCTCACAGGGAGGCACTGAAGCTTTCTTT.

This clone was found many times. This chain links TRBV5-1 with TRBJ1-2, with TRBD1 matching 7 bases. Germline loops: CDR1 SGHRS, CDR2 YFSETQ. V gave up 4 bases and J gave up 8 bases; unmatched junction bases: 14. This CDR3 has 15 residues. The CDR3 DNA reads as TGCGCCAGCAGCCTCACGGGGCCAAAAGGGGGCGGCTACACCTTC. Translation: CASSLTGPKGGGYTF.

V gene TRBV7-2 combines with J gene TRBJ1-6; no reliable D call. Germline assignment: CDR1 SGHTA and CDR2 FQGNSA. Trimming removed 2 bases from V and 11 bases from J, with 16 bases in between. This CDR3 comprises 15 residues. The CDR3 region is CASSLTWESLPPLHF. Here the CDR3 DNA reads TGTGCCAGCAGCTTAACCTGGGAAAGCTTGCCACCCCTCCACTTT.

The gene calls are TRBV6-5 and TRBJ1-4; a weak D match, TRBD1 (6 bases). The CDR3 is 14 residues long. Germline V gene sequence: CDR1 MNHEY, CDR2 SVGAGI. Trimming took off 6 bases at V and 7 bases at J, with 15 bases between the two ends. In DNA, the CDR3 is TGTGCCAGCAGATCCAGGGGAGGAAGTGAAAAACTGTTTTTT. Translated, it gives CASRSRGGSEKLFF.

The chain has TRBV11-2 and TRBJ2-1; D gene unclear. This CDR3 is 14 amino acids long. V gave up 1 base and J gave up 9 bases, with 13 bases separating them. Germline V gene data show CDR1 as SGHAT and CDR2 as FQNNGV. The CDR3 region is CASSLVVLEGEQFF. CDR3 sequence (DNA): TGTGCCAGCAGCTTAGTCGTATTAGAAGGTGAGCAGTTCTTC.

The genes are TRBV7-3 and TRBJ1-1; D is unresolved. From germline, CDR1 is SGHTA and CDR2 FQGTGA. The CDR3 extends over 13 amino acids. V was cut by 8 bases and J by 5 bases, with 15 bases left in between. CDR3 in amino acids: CASGYQVGTEAFF. The CDR3 region has the DNA TGTGCCAGCGGATATCAAGTTGGGACTGAAGCTTTCTTT.

The chain combines TRBV28 with TRBJ2-7; TRBD2 aligns across 7 bases. Trimming removed 6 bases from V and 4 bases from J; junction bases left unmatched: 12. The germline gives CDR1 MDHEN, CDR2 SYDVKM. The CDR3 spans 15 residues. CDR3 protein: CASSQLGGGKYEQYF. CDR3 DNA sequence: TGTGCCAGCAGCCAGTTGGGGGGAGGGAAATACGAGCAGTACTTC.

The J gene is TRBJ1-4, the V gene TRBV30; maybe TRBD1 (6 bases). This CDR3 spans 12 amino acids. Germline CDR1 reads GTSNPN; CDR2 reads SVGIG (reference sequence). The V end was cut by 8 bases, the J end by 8 bases, with 15 bases between. CDR3 in DNA: TGTGCCCGGGACGGGGGCGGCGAAAAACTGTTTTTT. Its protein is CARDGGGEKLFF.

The V gene is TRBV27, the J gene TRBJ1-6, with D unresolved. The V and J ends lost 2 bases and 10 bases respectively, with 12 bases between them. CDR3 length equals 14 residues. Per the germline V gene, CDR1 is MNHEY and CDR2 is SMNVEV (reference sequence). The CDR3 protein is CASSLMRGESPLHF. The CDR3 bases are TGTGCCAGCAGTTTAATGAGAGGAGAGTCACCCCTCCACTTT.

The CDR3 DNA reads TGTGCCAGCGTTTCGACTACGATGGAGACCCAGTACTTC. Its protein is CASVSTTMETQYF. The chain combines TRBV7-8 with TRBJ2-5; possibly TRBD2 for D (5 bases). Germline-derived CDR1 and CDR2 are SGHVS and FQNEAQ. This CDR3 spans 13 amino acids. Trimming took off 8 bases at V and 5 bases at J, with 15 bases between the two ends.

The V gene is TRBV7-9, the J gene TRBJ2-3; 7 positions match TRBD2. Per germline, CDR1 SEHNR and CDR2 FQNEAQ (reference sequence). The CDR3 runs to 18 residues. V shed 5 bases and J 1 base; nucleotides not matched to a gene: 15. The CDR3 nucleotides read TGTGCCAGCAGCCCTCTATGGACTTTCCTAGCGGGCACAGATACGCAGTATTTT. Its translation: CASSPLWTFLAGTDTQYF. Complete variable domain (other parts from reference TRBV7-9 and TRBJ2-3): DTGVSQNPRHKITKRGQNVTFRCDPISEHNRLYWYRQTLGQGPEFLTYFQNEAQLEKSRLLSDRFSAERPKGSFSTLEIQRTEQGDSAMYLCASSPLWTFLAGTDTQYFGPGTRLTVL.

The chain has TRBV5-8 and TRBJ2-7; D unresolved. The CDR3 loop spans 12 amino acids. Per the germline V gene, CDR1 is SGHTS and CDR2 is YDEGEE. V was pared by 4 bases and J by 1 base, with 6 bases between. The CDR3 sequence: CASSRRSYEQYF. The DNA of the CDR3 is TGTGCCAGCAGCCGCAGGTCCTACGAGCAGTACTTC. Supplemented by reference TRBV5-8 and TRBJ2-7, the full variable domain reads EAGVTQSPTHLIKTRGQQATLRCSPISGHTSVYWYQQALGLGLQFLLWYDEGEERNRGNFPPRFSGRQFPNYSSELNVNALELEDSALYLCASSRRSYEQYFGPGTRLTVT.

The chain combines TRBV29-1 with TRBJ1-1; D perhaps matches TRBD1 (6 bases). The germline gives CDR1 SQVTM, CDR2 ANQGSEA. Trimming took 3 bases from V and 3 from J, leaving 14 bases between them. The CDR3 totals 14 residues. The CDR3 spells CSVDRTASDTEAFF. As DNA, the CDR3 is TGCAGCGTTGACCGGACAGCAAGCGACACTGAAGCTTTCTTT. Using reference TRBV29-1 and TRBJ1-1 for the parts outside the CDR3, the full variable domain is SAVISQKPSRDICQRGTSLTIQCQVDSQVTMMFWYRQQPGQSLTLIATANQGSEATYESGFVIDKFPISRPNLTFSTLTVSNMSPEDSSIYLCSVDRTASDTEAFFGQGTRLTVV.

In this sample, this clone turned up a few times. The chain uses TRBV19 and TRBJ1-1, with D perhaps TRBD1 (6 bases). The V end was cut by 5 bases, the J end by 8 bases, with 15 bases between. This CDR3 is 13 amino acids long. The germline gives CDR1 LNHDA, CDR2 SQIVND (reference sequence). The CDR3 nucleotides read TGTGCCAGTAGTTCAACGAGGGGGGTGGAAGCTTTCTTT. It is translated as CASSSTRGVEAFF.